Following are 14 T cell receptor beta chains from one sample sequenced in a study of T cells expressing NK-cell markers. Following a re-call of the 5' RACE reads, TCRdb has one entry per CDR3 protein and lacks DNA. The sample data list about 160,000 distinct CDR3 sequences. Material: blood T cells: a sorted CD56 or NKG2C T cell subset, CD4+ or CD8+ T cells, or bulk PBMC T cells (not recorded which). These TCRs come from a man aged 18 to 69 in good health.

The J gene is TRBJ1-1, the V gene TRBV27. The germline V gene has CDR1 MNHEY and CDR2 SMNVEV (reference sequence). This CDR3 is 13 amino acids long. This CDR3 reads CASSPDEYTEAFF.

V usage is TRBV4-1 and J usage is TRBJ1-2. Germline CDR1 is MGHRA and CDR2 is YSYEKL. The CDR3 runs to 15 residues. The CDR3 is CASSHSVRQVYGYTF.

V gene TRBV5-6 combines with J gene TRBJ2-3; TCRdb indicates TRBD2, and absent DNA this call remains unverified. The CDR3 consists of 16 residues. CDR1 is SGHDT, CDR2 YYEEEE, per germline. The chain's CDR3 is CASSLGASKYSDTQYF. Variable domain in full (rest from reference TRBV5-6 and TRBJ2-3): DAGVTQSPTHLIKTRGQQVTLRCSPKSGHDTVSWYQQALGQGPQFIFQYYEEEERQRGNFPDRFSGHQFPNYSSELNVNALLLGDSALYLCASSLGASKYSDTQYFGPGTRLTVL.

V and J are TRBV7-8 and TRBJ2-7; TCRdb names TRBD1, which stays unverified in the absence of DNA. The V gene's germline CDR1 is SGHVS and CDR2 FQNEAQ. This CDR3 has 14 amino acids. The CDR3 sequence is CASSSGTRLYEQYF.

This sequence joins TRBV28 and TRBJ1-1; lacking DNA, the TRBD1 call made by TCRdb goes unchecked. There are 14 residues in the CDR3. The V gene's germline CDR1 is MDHEN and CDR2 SYDVKM. The CDR3 loop is CASSPLLIQGEAFF.

V usage is TRBV4-1 and J usage is TRBJ1-2. Germline lookup yields CDR1 MGHRA and CDR2 YSYEKL. This CDR3 is 16 amino acids long. The CDR3 here is CASSQEAAGILGGYTF.

The genes are TRBV7-8 and TRBJ2-7; the D call of TRBD2 rests on TCRdb alone, since no DNA is present to check it. The CDR3 is 14 residues long. Germline V gives CDR1 SGHVS, CDR2 FQNEAQ. CDR3 protein: CASSLNGEGYEQYF.

V is TRBV4-2 and J is TRBJ1-3. The length of the CDR3 is 16 residues. The germline CDR1 and CDR2 sequences are LGHNA and YNFKEQ. The CDR3 is CASSQEEGSPGNTIYF.

This rearrangement joins TRBV3-1 to TRBJ2-5; the TCRdb D gene call, TRBD1, has no DNA to confirm it. The germline CDR1 and CDR2 sequences are LGHDT and YNNKEL (reference sequence). There are 14 residues in the CDR3. Here the CDR3 reads CASSQTGGEETQYF.

The chain's CDR3 is CASSTGTGLWSEQFF. The chain couples TRBV27 to TRBJ2-1; the D call from TCRdb, TRBD1, cannot be confirmed without DNA. The CDR3 has 15 amino acids. CDR1 MNHEY and CDR2 SMNVEV come from the germline V gene (reference sequence).

V and J are TRBV7-9 and TRBJ2-1; no DNA is available, so the TRBD2 call from TCRdb remains unchecked. Germline assignment: CDR1 SEHNR and CDR2 FQNEAQ (reference sequence). There are 14 residues in the CDR3. This chain's CDR3 is CASSTGTIHNEQFF.

V and J are TRBV4-1 and TRBJ2-2; TCRdb's D gene call, TRBD2, goes unchecked for lack of DNA. The CDR3 has 15 amino acids. Germline V CDR1 and CDR2: MGHRA, YSYEKL. CDR3 sequence: CATGAGSLNTGELFF.

This chain uses TRBV19 with TRBJ1-5. CDR1 and CDR2 (germline): LNHDA, SQIVND (reference sequence). The CDR3 sequence is 18 residues long. CDR3 in amino acids: CASSPYPGGDHSNQPQHF.

The CDR3 reads CATRILGENTEAFF. The chain joins TRBV25-1 to TRBJ1-1; the D gene TCRdb calls, TRBD1, cannot be checked with no DNA. This CDR3 has 14 residues. The V gene's germline CDR1 is MGHDK and CDR2 SYGVNS.